This T cell receptor (beta chain) came from a study of cytotoxic CD8 clonotypes in ibrutinib-treated CLL. Study details: The response samples were taken once patients had been treated for a median of around twelve months, range 6 to 36. Study results and caveats: Contraction or stability on treatment was seen for public clonotypes, which were uncommon. Patients showed higher baseline clonality than age-matched healthy donors, and it tracked circulating CD8+ T-cell counts.

Between the trimmed V and J ends, which lost 2 bases and 1 base, there was a span of 5 bases. CDR1 and CDR2 from the germline V gene are LNHDA and SQIVND (reference sequence). This CDR3 is built from 13 residues. For this clone: Its antigen is undetermined. This sample includes further DNA sequences coding for the same CDR3.

Investigators sought sequencing depths of between 1 in 200,000 and 1 in 1 million T cells. Measured with immunoSEQ multiplex PCR; TCRdb has only the in-frame clones, and not every one. The profile shows about 130,000 clones, 79% of them singletons. The chain is built from TRBV19 and TRBJ1-1; tentative D call: TRBD1 (5 bases). The sample consisted of PBMCs, taken after 12 months of ibrutinib treatment. This TCR derives from a human donor with chronic lymphocytic leukemia. The CDR3 sequence is CASSIQGNTEAFF. In DNA form, the CDR3 reads TGTGCCAGTAGTATACAGGGGAACACTGAAGCTTTCTTT. The complete variable domain, with remaining parts taken from reference TRBV19 and TRBJ1-1, reads DGGITQSPKYLFRKEGQNVTLSCEQNLNHDAMYWYRQDPGQGLRLIYYSQIVNDFQKGDIAEGYSVSREKKESFPLTVTSAQKNPTAFYLCASSIQGNTEAFFGQGTRLTVV.